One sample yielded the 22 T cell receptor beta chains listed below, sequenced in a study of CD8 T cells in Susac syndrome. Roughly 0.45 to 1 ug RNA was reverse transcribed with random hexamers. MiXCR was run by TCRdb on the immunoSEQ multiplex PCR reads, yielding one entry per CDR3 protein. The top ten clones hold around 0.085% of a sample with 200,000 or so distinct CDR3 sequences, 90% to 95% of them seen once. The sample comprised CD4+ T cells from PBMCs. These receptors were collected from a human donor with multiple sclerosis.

In nucleotides, the CDR3 is TGTGCCAGCAGCCCACGGACAGGCGGAAACTATGGCTACACCTTC. Translated: CASSPRTGGNYGYTF. V usage is TRBV7-3 and J usage is TRBJ1-2; 7 nucleotides align to TRBD1. CDR3 length: 15 amino acids. The germline V gene has CDR1 SGHTA and CDR2 FQGTGA. Trimming at V came to 5 bases and at J to 2 bases, leaving 8 bases not matched to a gene. The full variable domain, rest sourced from reference TRBV7-3 and TRBJ1-2, is GAGVSQTPSNKVTEKGKYVELRCDPISGHTALYWYRQSLGQGPEFLIYFQGTGAADDSGLPNDRFFAVRPEGSVSTLKIQRTERGDSAVYLCASSPRTGGNYGYTFGSGTRLTVV.

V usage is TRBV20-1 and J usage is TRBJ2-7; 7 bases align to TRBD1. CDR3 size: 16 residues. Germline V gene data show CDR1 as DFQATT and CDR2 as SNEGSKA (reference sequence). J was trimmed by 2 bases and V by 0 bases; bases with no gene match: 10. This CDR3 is CSARDRRTGAAYEQYF. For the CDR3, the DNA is TGCAGTGCTAGAGATAGGCGAACAGGGGCCGCCTACGAGCAGTACTTC.

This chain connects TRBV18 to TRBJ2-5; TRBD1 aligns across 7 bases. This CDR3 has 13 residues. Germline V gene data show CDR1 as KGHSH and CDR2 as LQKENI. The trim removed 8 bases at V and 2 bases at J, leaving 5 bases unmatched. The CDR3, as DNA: TGTGCCAGCCAGGGGACAGTTCAAGAGACCCAGTACTTC. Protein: CASQGTVQETQYF.

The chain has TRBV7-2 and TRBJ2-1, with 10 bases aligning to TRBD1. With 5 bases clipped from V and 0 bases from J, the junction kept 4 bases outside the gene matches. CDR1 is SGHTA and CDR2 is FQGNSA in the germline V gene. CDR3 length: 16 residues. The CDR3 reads CASSARTGGSYNEQFF. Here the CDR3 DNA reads TGTGCCAGCAGCGCTCGGACAGGGGGCTCCTACAATGAGCAGTTCTTC.

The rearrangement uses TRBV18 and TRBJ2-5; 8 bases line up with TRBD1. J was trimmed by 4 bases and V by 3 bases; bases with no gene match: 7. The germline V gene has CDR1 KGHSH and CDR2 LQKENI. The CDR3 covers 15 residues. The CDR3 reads CASSPYGQGGETQYF. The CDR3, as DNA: TGTGCCAGCTCACCGTATGGACAGGGAGGAGAGACCCAGTACTTC.

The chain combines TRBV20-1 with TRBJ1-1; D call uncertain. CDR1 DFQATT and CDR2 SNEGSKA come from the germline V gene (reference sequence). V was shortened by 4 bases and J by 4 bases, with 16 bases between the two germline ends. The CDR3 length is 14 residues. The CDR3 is CSATRPGAGTEAFF. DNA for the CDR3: TGCAGTGCTACGAGACCCGGAGCGGGCACTGAAGCTTTCTTT.

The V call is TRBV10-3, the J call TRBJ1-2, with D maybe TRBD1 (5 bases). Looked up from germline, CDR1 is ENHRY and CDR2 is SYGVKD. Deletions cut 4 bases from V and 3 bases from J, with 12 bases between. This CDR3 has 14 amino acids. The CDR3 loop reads CAISGAGHDYGYTF. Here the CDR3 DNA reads TGTGCCATCAGTGGGGCAGGGCACGACTATGGCTACACCTTC.

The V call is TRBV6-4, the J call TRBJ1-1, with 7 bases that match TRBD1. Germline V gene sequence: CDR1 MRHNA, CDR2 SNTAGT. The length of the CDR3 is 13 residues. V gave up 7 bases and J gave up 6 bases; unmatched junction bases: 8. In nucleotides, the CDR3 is TGTGCCAGCACCGAACTCACAGGGGCTGAAGCTTTCTTT. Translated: CASTELTGAEAFF.

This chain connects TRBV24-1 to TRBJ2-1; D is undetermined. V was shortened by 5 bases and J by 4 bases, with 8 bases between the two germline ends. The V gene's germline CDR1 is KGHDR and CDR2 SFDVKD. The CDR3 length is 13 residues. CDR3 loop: CATSGPAYNEQFF. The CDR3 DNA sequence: TGTGCCACCAGTGGACCGGCGTACAATGAGCAGTTCTTC.

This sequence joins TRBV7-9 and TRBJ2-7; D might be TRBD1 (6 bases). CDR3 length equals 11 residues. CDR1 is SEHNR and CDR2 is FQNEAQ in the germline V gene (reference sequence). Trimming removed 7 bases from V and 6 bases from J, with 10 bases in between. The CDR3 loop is CASTQGFEQYF. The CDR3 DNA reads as TGTGCCAGCACCCAGGGGTTCGAGCAGTACTTC.

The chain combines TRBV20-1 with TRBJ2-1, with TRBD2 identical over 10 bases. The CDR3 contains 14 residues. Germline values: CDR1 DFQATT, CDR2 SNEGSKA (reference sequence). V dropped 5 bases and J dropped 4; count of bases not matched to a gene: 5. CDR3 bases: TGCAGTGCTGTAGCGGGGGGAAATTACAATGAGCAGTTCTTC. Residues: CSAVAGGNYNEQFF.

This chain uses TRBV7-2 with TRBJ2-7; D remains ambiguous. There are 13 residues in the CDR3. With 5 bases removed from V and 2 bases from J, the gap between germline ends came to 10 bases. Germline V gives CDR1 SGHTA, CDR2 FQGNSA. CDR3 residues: CASSQTQPYEQYF. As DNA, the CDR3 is TGTGCCAGCAGCCAGACACAGCCCTACGAGCAGTACTTC.

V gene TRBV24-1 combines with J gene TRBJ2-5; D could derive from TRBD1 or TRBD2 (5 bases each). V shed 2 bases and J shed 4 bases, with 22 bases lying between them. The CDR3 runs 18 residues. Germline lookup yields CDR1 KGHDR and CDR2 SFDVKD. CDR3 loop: CATSDSGFGQGDRETQYF. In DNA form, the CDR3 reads TGTGCCACCAGTGATTCGGGGTTCGGGCAGGGCGACCGAGAGACCCAGTACTTC.

The CDR3 sequence is CTNTAVWSDTDTQYF. In nucleotides, the CDR3 is TGCACCAATACCGCAGTCTGGTCGGACACAGATACGCAGTATTTT. The rearrangement links TRBV1 to TRBJ2-3; TRBD2 is the table's D call, not checked against the DNA. TRBV1 has pseudogene status. This CDR3 spans 15 amino acids.

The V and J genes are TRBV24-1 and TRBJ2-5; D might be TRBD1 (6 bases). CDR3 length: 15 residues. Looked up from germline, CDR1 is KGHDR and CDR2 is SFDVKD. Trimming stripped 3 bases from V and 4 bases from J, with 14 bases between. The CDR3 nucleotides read TGTGCCACCAGTGATCCGACAGGCAGGCCAGAGACCCAGTACTTC. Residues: CATSDPTGRPETQYF.

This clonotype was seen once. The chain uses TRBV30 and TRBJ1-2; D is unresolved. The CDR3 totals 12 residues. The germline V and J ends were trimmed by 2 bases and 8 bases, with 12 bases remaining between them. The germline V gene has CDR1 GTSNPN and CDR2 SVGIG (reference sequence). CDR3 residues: CAWSPSRGGYTF. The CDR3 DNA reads TGTGCCTGGAGTCCCTCCCGTGGAGGCTACACCTTC.

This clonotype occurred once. CDR3 nucleotide sequence: TGTGCCAGCACCCTGGGGGGAAGTGGGTACAATGAGCAGTTCTTC. Encoded protein: CASTLGGSGYNEQFF. The chain employs TRBV2 and TRBJ2-1, with a weak D call TRBD2 (6 bases). The germline V and J ends were trimmed by 7 bases and 4 bases, with 17 bases remaining between them. Looked up from germline, CDR1 is SNHLY and CDR2 is FYNNEI. This CDR3 is 15 amino acids long.

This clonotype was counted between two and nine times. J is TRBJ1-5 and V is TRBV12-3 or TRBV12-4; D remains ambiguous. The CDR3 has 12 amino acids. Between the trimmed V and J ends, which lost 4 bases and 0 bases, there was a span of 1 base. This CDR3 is CASSYSNQPQHF. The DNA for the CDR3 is TGTGCCAGCAGTTATAGCAATCAGCCCCAGCATTTT.

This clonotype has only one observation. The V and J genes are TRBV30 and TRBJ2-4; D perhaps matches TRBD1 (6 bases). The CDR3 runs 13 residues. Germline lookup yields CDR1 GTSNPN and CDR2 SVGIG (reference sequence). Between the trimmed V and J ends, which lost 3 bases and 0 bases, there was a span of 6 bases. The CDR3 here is CAWRGAAKNIQYF. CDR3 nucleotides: TGTGCCTGGAGGGGGGCAGCCAAAAACATTCAGTACTTC.

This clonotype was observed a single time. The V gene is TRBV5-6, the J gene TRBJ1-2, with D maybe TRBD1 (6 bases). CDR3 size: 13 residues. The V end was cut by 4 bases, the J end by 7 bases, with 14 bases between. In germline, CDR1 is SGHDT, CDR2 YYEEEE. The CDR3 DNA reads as TGTGCCAGCAGCCTTGGACAGCTCGGTGGCTACACCTTC. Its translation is CASSLGQLGGYTF.

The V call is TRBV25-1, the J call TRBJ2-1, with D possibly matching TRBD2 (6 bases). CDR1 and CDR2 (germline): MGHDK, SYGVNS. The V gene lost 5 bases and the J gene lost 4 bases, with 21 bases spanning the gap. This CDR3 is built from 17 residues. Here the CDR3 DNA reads TGTGCCAGCAGTCCCACCTCTTGGCGCGGGGAATACAATGAGCAGTTCTTC. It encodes CASSPTSWRGEYNEQFF.

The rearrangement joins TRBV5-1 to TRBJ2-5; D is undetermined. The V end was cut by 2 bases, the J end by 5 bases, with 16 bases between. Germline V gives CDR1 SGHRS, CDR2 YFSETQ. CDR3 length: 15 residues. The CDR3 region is CASSFQNPEGETQYF. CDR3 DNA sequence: TGCGCCAGCAGCTTCCAAAATCCTGAAGGGGAGACCCAGTACTTC.